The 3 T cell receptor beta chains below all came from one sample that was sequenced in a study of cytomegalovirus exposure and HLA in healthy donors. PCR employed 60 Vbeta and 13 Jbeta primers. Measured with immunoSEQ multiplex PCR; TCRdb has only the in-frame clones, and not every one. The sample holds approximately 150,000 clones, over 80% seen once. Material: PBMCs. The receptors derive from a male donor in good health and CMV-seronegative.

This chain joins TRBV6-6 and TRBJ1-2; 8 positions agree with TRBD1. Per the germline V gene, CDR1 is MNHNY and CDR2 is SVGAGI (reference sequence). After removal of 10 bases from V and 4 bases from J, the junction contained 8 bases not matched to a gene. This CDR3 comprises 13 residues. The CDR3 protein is CATLQGVGYGYTF. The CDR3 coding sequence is TGTGCCACCTTACAGGGGGTCGGCTATGGCTACACCTTC.

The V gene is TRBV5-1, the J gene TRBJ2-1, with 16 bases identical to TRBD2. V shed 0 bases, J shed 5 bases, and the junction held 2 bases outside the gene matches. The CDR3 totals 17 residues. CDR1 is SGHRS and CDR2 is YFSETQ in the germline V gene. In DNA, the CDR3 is TGCGCCAGCAGCTTGGGTGGGACTAGCGGGGGGGACAATGAGCAGTTCTTC. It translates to CASSLGGTSGGDNEQFF.

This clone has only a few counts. In DNA, the CDR3 is TGTGCCAGCAGCTTAGATTGCCCCGCCCTAGCGGTGAACTACGAGCAGTACTTC. This encodes CASSLDCPALAVNYEQYF. The chain is built from TRBV11-2 and TRBJ2-7; the match to TRBD2 covers 7 bases. There are 18 residues in the CDR3. Germline V gene lookup returns CDR1 SGHAT and CDR2 FQNNGV. V lost 0 bases to trimming and J lost 3 bases; unmatched junction nucleotides: 14.